The present T cell receptor (beta chain) was sequenced within a study of cytomegalovirus exposure and HLA in healthy donors. In the study overall: Sequencing of roughly 180 million T cells in an earlier analysis found roughly 120 million unique TCR beta sequences. An early release of data contained about 85 million unique TCRs, which came from HLA-typed donors.

Findings of the study overall: Under in vitro conditions, a few CMV-associated chains were confirmed as specific for CMV antigens. In a later analysis, most CMV-associated TCR beta chains appeared HLA-restricted.

On this clone itself: Its antigen is unidentified.

Germline loops: CDR1 SGHAT, CDR2 FQNNGV. This CDR3 spans 15 amino acids. Trimming cost V 4 bases and J 1 base; bases outside gene matches: 3. The PCR employed 60 Vbeta primers together with 13 Jbeta primers. Profiling relied on immunoSEQ multiplex PCR, and the TCRdb table lists in-frame clones only, not all of them. The table lists just under 95,000 clones, 60% to 80% of them singletons, with less than 9.5% in the top ten. Sequencing input: PBMCs. This clonotype was sampled from a man aged 45-60 years in good health and CMV-seropositive. J is TRBJ2-7 and V is TRBV11-2; 11 nucleotides line up with TRBD2. The CDR3 DNA is TGTGCCAGCAGCTACAGACTAGCGGGATCCTACGAGCAGTACTTC. It specifies CASSYRLAGSYEQYF.